These 7 T cell receptor beta chains came from one sample sequenced in a study of human T cells and chemical hapten exposure. One entry per CDR3 protein, called by TCRdb with MiXCR from the RACE reads. This table holds around 360,000 distinct CDR3 sequences, more than 5% found once. The time point was: patch test 2, 6 weeks after DPC sensitization. Treatment specified: therapeutic diphenylcyclopropenone sensitization with weekly scalp DPC. The material sequenced was whole blood, taken in connection with sensitization to the hapten diphenylcyclopropenone (DPC). Receptor source: a woman between 18 and 29 years old with alopecia areata. Some clones in this sample may be carry-over from other donors' samples.

This clonotype was counted a few times. V usage is TRBV5-4 and J usage is TRBJ2-3, with D perhaps matching TRBD2 (5 bases). The germline CDR1 and CDR2 sequences are SGHNT and YYREEE (reference sequence). V lost 2 bases and J lost 6, with 16 bases in between. The CDR3 contains 15 residues. The CDR3 loop is CASSFSGSLPDTQYF. CDR3 bases: TGTGCCAGCAGCTTTTCGGGGTCGTTGCCGGATACGCAGTATTTT.

This clonotype showed up many times. V is TRBV6-4 and J is TRBJ1-2, with D tentatively TRBD1 (6 bases). V was clipped by 0 bases and J by 6 bases, with 17 bases between them. Germline values: CDR1 MRHNA, CDR2 SNTAGT. The CDR3 runs 16 residues. CDR3 DNA: TGTGCCAGCAGTGACTCCCCAGGGGCAGGGTCAGATGGCTACACCTTC. Translated: CASSDSPGAGSDGYTF.

This clonotype was observed a few times. This chain uses TRBV6-5 with TRBJ2-5; no definite D call. The V and J ends lost 6 bases and 5 bases respectively, with 10 bases between them. The CDR3 loop spans 12 amino acids. Germline V lookup: CDR1 MNHEY, CDR2 SVGAGI. Here the CDR3 reads CASSRTTETQYF. CDR3 DNA: TGTGCCAGCAGCCGAACGACGGAGACCCAGTACTTC.

The genes are TRBV19 and TRBJ2-4; TRBD2 matches at 8 bases. The trim removed 1 base at V and 0 bases at J, leaving 11 bases unmatched. The CDR3 runs to 19 residues. From germline, CDR1 is LNHDA and CDR2 SQIVND (reference sequence). The CDR3 DNA reads TGTGCCAGTAGTATAGTTCGAGCGGGGGACCCAAAAGCCAAAAACATTCAGTACTTC. Translating gives CASSIVRAGDPKAKNIQYF.

The chain combines TRBV6-2 or TRBV6-3 with TRBJ2-1; D perhaps matches TRBD1 (5 bases). The CDR3 covers 12 residues. Trimming shortened V by 6 bases and J by 9 bases, and 12 bases separated the two germline ends. CDR1 and CDR2 from the germline V gene are MNHEY and SVGEGT. CDR3 sequence reads: CASSQQASEQFF. The CDR3 DNA is TGTGCCAGCAGCCAACAGGCTAGTGAGCAGTTCTTC.

This clonotype turned up a few times. This chain uses TRBV7-9 with TRBJ1-1, with D perhaps TRBD1 (6 bases). CDR1 and CDR2 from the germline V gene are SEHNR and FQNEAQ (reference sequence). There are 12 residues in the CDR3. Trimming removed 11 bases at V and 8 bases at J, with 18 bases between. The CDR3 protein is CAFGQRSQEAFF. CDR3 sequence (DNA): TGTGCCTTCGGACAGAGAAGCCAAGAAGCTTTCTTT.

This clonotype came up many times. The chain combines TRBV27 with TRBJ2-1; TRBD2 matches 8 bases. In germline, CDR1 is MNHEY, CDR2 SMNVEV (reference sequence). The CDR3 runs 14 residues. V dropped 7 bases and J dropped 5; count of bases not matched to a gene: 7. The CDR3 DNA is TGTGCCAGCACCCAGCGGGGGCCTAACAATGAGCAGTTCTTC. Protein: CASTQRGPNNEQFF.